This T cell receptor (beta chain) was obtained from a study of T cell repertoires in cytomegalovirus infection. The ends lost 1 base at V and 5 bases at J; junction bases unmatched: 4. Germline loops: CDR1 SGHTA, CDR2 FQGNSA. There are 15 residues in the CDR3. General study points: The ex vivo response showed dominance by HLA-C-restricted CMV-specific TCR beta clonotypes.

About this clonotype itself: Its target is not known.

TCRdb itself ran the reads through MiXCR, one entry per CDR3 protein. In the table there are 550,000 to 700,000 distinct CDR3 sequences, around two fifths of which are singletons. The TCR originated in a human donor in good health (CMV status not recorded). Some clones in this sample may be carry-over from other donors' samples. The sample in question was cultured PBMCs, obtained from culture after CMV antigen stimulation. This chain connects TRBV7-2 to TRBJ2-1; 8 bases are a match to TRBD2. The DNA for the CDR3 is TGTGCCAGCAGCTTAGTGGGACTAGGAAACAATGAGCAGTTCTTC. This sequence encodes CASSLVGLGNNEQFF.